This TCR beta chain was documented in a study of spatial heterogeneity in lung cancer. Study background: Detection consistently captured more beta-chain sequences than alpha-chain sequences.

Ten or more counts support this clonotype. TCRdb ran MiXCR on the 5' RACE reads and lists one entry per CDR3 protein. The sample carries more than 65,000 distinct CDR3 sequences, around 7.8% recorded once. With 1 base removed from V and 1 base from J, the gap between germline ends came to 6 bases. This CDR3 contains 14 residues. Germline lookup yields CDR1 SEHNR and CDR2 FQNEAQ (reference sequence). As to time point: sample taken at primary tumor resection. Whole RNA obtained from tumor, nontumor lung or frozen PBMC underwent sequencing without sorting. This TCR came from a male donor with early-stage non-small cell lung cancer. The material was PBMCs, obtained at surgery. This chain connects TRBV7-9 to TRBJ2-3; D unclear. Written as DNA, the CDR3 is TGTGCCAGCAGCTTAGGGCAGGGCACAGATACGCAGTATTTT. This translates into CASSLGQGTDTQYF.